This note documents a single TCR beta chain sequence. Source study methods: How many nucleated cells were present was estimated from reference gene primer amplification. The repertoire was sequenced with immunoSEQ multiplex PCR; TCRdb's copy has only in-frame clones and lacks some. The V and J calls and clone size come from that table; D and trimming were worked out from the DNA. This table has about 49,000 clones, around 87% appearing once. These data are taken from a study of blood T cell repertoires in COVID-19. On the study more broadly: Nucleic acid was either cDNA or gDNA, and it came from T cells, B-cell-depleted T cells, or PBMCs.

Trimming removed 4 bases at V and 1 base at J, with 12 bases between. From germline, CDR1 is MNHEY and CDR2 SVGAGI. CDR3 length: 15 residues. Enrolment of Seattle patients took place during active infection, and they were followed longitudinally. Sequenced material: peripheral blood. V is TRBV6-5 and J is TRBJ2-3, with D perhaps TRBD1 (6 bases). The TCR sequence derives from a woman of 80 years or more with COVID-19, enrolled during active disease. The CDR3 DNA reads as TGTGCCAGCAGTTTAGACAGGCCTGGCACAGATACGCAGTATTTT. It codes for CASSLDRPGTDTQYF.